This is a list of T cell receptor beta chains from one sample in a study of blood T cell repertoires in COVID-19. TCRdb keeps only in-frame clones here, not all; method: immunoSEQ multiplex PCR. The sample has about 180,000 clones, roughly 88% seen once. The sample consisted of peripheral blood. The receptor set was obtained from a middle-aged woman with COVID-19, enrolled during active disease. The CDR3 runs from the conserved cysteine through the conserved F or W. A D gene is named only where the DNA matches it firmly. Clone sizes are given selectively: once, few, many, or a class where the clone is expanded.

size: once; V: TRBV2; J: TRBJ1-4; D: .; DNA: TGTGCCAGCAGAGTTCAGGGGATTAATGAAAAACTGTTTTTT; CDR3: CASRVQGINEKLFF
size: .; V: TRBV7-3; J: TRBJ2-2; D: TRBD1; DNA: TGTGCCAGCAGCTTATCTGTGACAGGGGGCTTGGCCGGGGAGCTGTTTTTT; CDR3: CASSLSVTGGLAGELFF
size: .; V: TRBV19; J: TRBJ2-5; D: TRBD2; DNA: TGTGCCAGTAGTATAGGGGGGGGTGCGCTACAAGAGACCCAGTACTTC; CDR3: CASSIGGGALQETQYF
size: .; V: TRBV7-9; J: TRBJ2-7; D: TRBD2; DNA: TGTGCCAGCGGGGGGGACTCACCACCCTACGAGCAGTACTTC; CDR3: CASGGDSPPYEQYF
size: few; V: TRBV7-9; J: TRBJ1-2; D: TRBD1; DNA: TGTGCCAGCAGCGGACAGGGTGGGTATGGCTACACCTTC; CDR3: CASSGQGGYGYTF
size: .; V: TRBV29-1; J: TRBJ2-1; D: TRBD1; DNA: TGCAGCGCGAAGAGTGGACAGGGAAGCTCCTACAATGAGCAGTTCTTC; CDR3: CSAKSGQGSSYNEQFF
size: .; V: TRBV5-1; J: TRBJ2-2; D: .; DNA: TGCGCCAGCAGCCTGCTGGCAGGACAGTCTGGGGAGCTGTTTTTT; CDR3: CASSLLAGQSGELFF
size: .; V: TRBV18; J: TRBJ2-3; D: .; DNA: TGTGCCAGCTCAGCGAATGTCGATACGCAGTATTTT; CDR3: CASSANVDTQYF
size: .; V: TRBV3-1/TRBV3-2; J: TRBJ2-3; D: .; DNA: TGTGCCAGCAGCCATGGCAATACGCAGTATTTT; CDR3: CASSHGNTQYF
size: .; V: TRBV20-1; J: TRBJ1-5; D: TRBD1; DNA: TGCAGTGCTAGTCGACAGGGGAACAGCAATCAGCCCCAGCATTTT; CDR3: CSASRQGNSNQPQHF
size: .; V: TRBV7-9; J: TRBJ1-5; D: .; DNA: TGTGCCAGCAGCGTAGTTGGCCCAGGGCAGCCCCAGCATTTT; CDR3: CASSVVGPGQPQHF
size: few; V: TRBV19; J: TRBJ2-3; D: .; DNA: TGTGCCAGTAGTGTAGGACATGGGCAGTATTTT; CDR3: CASSVGHGQYF
size: .; V: TRBV27; J: TRBJ1-1; D: TRBD1; DNA: TGTGCCAGCAGTGACAGGGTTTCAGGTAGGGACACTGAAGCTTTCTTT; CDR3: CASSDRVSGRDTEAFF
size: .; V: TRBV2; J: TRBJ2-1; D: TRBD2; DNA: TGTGCCAGCAGTAAGACTAGCGGCTCCTACAATGAGCAGTTCTTC; CDR3: CASSKTSGSYNEQFF
size: .; V: TRBV24-1; J: TRBJ1-1; D: .; DNA: TGTGCCACCAGTGCCCCCCAAGGGGTTAACACTGAAGCTTTCTTT; CDR3: CATSAPQGVNTEAFF
size: once; V: TRBV14; J: TRBJ2-7; D: TRBD2; DNA: TGTGCCAGCAGCCACACCGGCGGGGGAGGTCAGCAGTACTTC; CDR3: CASSHTGGGGQQYF
size: .; V: TRBV3-1/TRBV3-2; J: TRBJ1-2; D: TRBD1; DNA: TGTGCCAGCAGCCAAAAGGACAGGGGATATGATGGCTACACCTTC; CDR3: CASSQKDRGYDGYTF
size: .; V: TRBV24-1; J: TRBJ2-5; D: .; DNA: TGTGCCACCAGTGATTTTGGACAGCCCCGAGAGACCCAGTACTTC; CDR3: CATSDFGQPRETQYF
size: .; V: TRBV5-8; J: TRBJ1-1; D: .; DNA: TGTGCCAGCAGCTTGGTCTCTGAAGCTTTCTTT; CDR3: CASSLVSEAFF
size: .; V: TRBV12-3/TRBV12-4; J: TRBJ1-2; D: TRBD1; DNA: TGTGCCAGCAGTTCTGGGACAGGCTACCGCTACACCTTC; CDR3: CASSSGTGYRYTF
size: .; V: TRBV7-2; J: TRBJ1-1; D: .; DNA: TGTGCCAGCAGCCCGGTGACAGTACCGAACACTGAAGCTTTCTTT; CDR3: CASSPVTVPNTEAFF
size: .; V: TRBV12-1; J: TRBJ1-5; D: .; DNA: TGTGCCAGCAGCTTTGTTGGGCAGAGAGACAATCAGCCCCAGCATTTT; CDR3: CASSFVGQRDNQPQHF
size: .; V: TRBV7-2; J: TRBJ1-4; D: .; DNA: TGTGCCAGCAGCTGGGGGACCGGGGGAAGTGAAAAACTGTTTTTT; CDR3: CASSWGTGGSEKLFF
size: .; V: TRBV18; J: TRBJ2-7; D: TRBD1; DNA: TGTGCCAGCTCACCGACAGGGTCCTCGGAGCAGTACTTC; CDR3: CASSPTGSSEQYF
size: .; V: TRBV19; J: TRBJ1-5; D: TRBD1; DNA: TGTGCCAGTACCAGGACAGGGAGCAATCAGCCCCAGCATTTT; CDR3: CASTRTGSNQPQHF
size: .; V: TRBV6-5; J: TRBJ1-1; D: .; DNA: TGTGCCAGCAGTTACTCCCGGGGCACTGAAGCTTTCTTT; CDR3: CASSYSRGTEAFF
size: .; V: TRBV19; J: TRBJ2-5; D: .; DNA: TGTGCCAGTAGTATATTTCCTTTGGGCCAGGGCGAAGAGACCCAGTACTTC; CDR3: CASSIFPLGQGEETQYF
size: .; V: TRBV20-1; J: TRBJ1-2; D: .; DNA: TGCAGTGCTAGTGTAAAAAGGACAGAGGGCTACACCTTC; CDR3: CSASVKRTEGYTF
size: .; V: TRBV6-1; J: TRBJ1-4; D: .; DNA: TGTGCCAGCAGTGAAGTTGCCAGGGGTTGGTGGAGCTCTAATGAAAAACTGTTTTTT; CDR3: CASSEVARGWWSSNEKLFF
size: .; V: TRBV7-2; J: TRBJ1-5; D: .; DNA: TGTGCCAGCAGCTTTCAGTCTAGCAATCAGCCCCAGCATTTT; CDR3: CASSFQSSNQPQHF
size: .; V: TRBV11-2; J: TRBJ1-3; D: .; DNA: TGTGCCAGCAGCTTAGCCCTACAGGTTTCAGGAAACACCATATATTTT; CDR3: CASSLALQVSGNTIYF
size: .; V: TRBV4-1; J: TRBJ1-2; D: .; DNA: TGCGCCAGCAGGCGGGGGGAACTCGACTATGGCTACACCTTC; CDR3: CASRRGELDYGYTF
size: .; V: TRBV19; J: TRBJ1-5; D: TRBD1; DNA: TGTGCCAGTAGTCCTCTACAGGGGGCGAGGGGGACCTTGGAGCCCCAGCATTTT; CDR3: CASSPLQGARGTLEPQHF
size: few; V: TRBV18; J: TRBJ2-2; D: TRBD2; DNA: TGTGCCAGCTCACCACCGACGGGACGAGCGGGGGGAGACACCGGGGAGCTGTTTTTT; CDR3: CASSPPTGRAGGDTGELFF
size: .; V: TRBV9; J: TRBJ2-3; D: TRBD2; DNA: TGTGCCAGCAGTGACGGACTAGCGGCCACTAGGGATACGCAGTATTTT; CDR3: CASSDGLAATRDTQYF
size: few; V: TRBV19; J: TRBJ1-2; D: .; DNA: TGTGCCAGTAGTGTCAACAGGCGGAGTGGCTACACCTTC; CDR3: CASSVNRRSGYTF
size: .; V: TRBV19; J: TRBJ1-2; D: TRBD1; DNA: TGTGCCAGTAGTCCGCCCCAGGGGGCGTTTGAGGACTACACCTTC; CDR3: CASSPPQGAFEDYTF
size: .; V: TRBV5-1; J: TRBJ1-2; D: .; DNA: TGCGCCAGCAGGCCGATGGGGCTGAGTTATGGCTACACCTTC; CDR3: CASRPMGLSYGYTF
size: .; V: TRBV27; J: TRBJ1-2; D: .; DNA: TGTGCCAGCAGCCCTCGCGGACGGGGGGGCTTAACGGATTATGGCTACACCTTC; CDR3: CASSPRGRGGLTDYGYTF
size: .; V: TRBV5-1; J: TRBJ2-1; D: .; DNA: TGCGCCAGCAGCCCCGGACTCCCCGAGCAGTTCTTC; CDR3: CASSPGLPEQFF
size: .; V: TRBV5-1; J: TRBJ1-2; D: .; DNA: TGCGCCAGCAGCGCCCCTATGGGGGGTTCCCCCTATGGCTACACCTTC; CDR3: CASSAPMGGSPYGYTF
size: few; V: TRBV9; J: TRBJ1-2; D: .; DNA: TGTGCCAGCAGCGCCTCCAGCTATGGCTACACCTTC; CDR3: CASSASSYGYTF
size: .; V: TRBV12-2; J: TRBJ1-1; D: .; DNA: TGTGCAAGTCGCCCTCCAAGAGGGGGCCGGGAAGCTGAAGCTTTCTTT; CDR3: CASRPPRGGREAEAFF
size: .; V: TRBV18; J: TRBJ2-3; D: TRBD2; DNA: TGTGCCAGCTCACCATTAGCGGGGGACACAGATACGCAGTATTTT; CDR3: CASSPLAGDTDTQYF
size: .; V: TRBV9; J: TRBJ2-1; D: TRBD2; DNA: TGTGCCAGCAGCGTAGTTAAAGCGGGAGGGGGCAATGAGCAGTTCTTC; CDR3: CASSVVKAGGGNEQFF
size: once; V: TRBV11-2; J: TRBJ2-7; D: .; DNA: TGTGCCAGCACCCTCCCCCAGGGCCAGGCTAGATACGAGCAGTACTTC; CDR3: CASTLPQGQARYEQYF
size: .; V: TRBV27; J: TRBJ2-7; D: .; DNA: TGTGCCAGCAGTTTATCCCACTCCTACGAGCAGTACTTC; CDR3: CASSLSHSYEQYF
size: .; V: TRBV3-1/TRBV3-2; J: TRBJ2-2; D: TRBD1; DNA: TGTGCCAGCAGCTTTTTGGGACAGATCAACACCGGGGAGCTGTTTTTT; CDR3: CASSFLGQINTGELFF
size: .; V: TRBV24-1; J: TRBJ1-2; D: .; DNA: TGTGCCACCAGCAGCGACTCTAACTATGGCTACACCTTC; CDR3: CATSSDSNYGYTF
size: once; V: TRBV7-2; J: TRBJ2-5; D: .; DNA: TGTGCCAGCAGCTTAGATGGGTGGGCAGAGACCCAGTACTTC; CDR3: CASSLDGWAETQYF
size: .; V: TRBV14; J: TRBJ1-6; D: .; DNA: TGTGCCAGCAGCCATCTCAAAGGGGGTAATTCACCCCTCCACTTT; CDR3: CASSHLKGGNSPLHF
size: once; V: TRBV5-6; J: TRBJ1-2; D: TRBD1; DNA: TGTGCCAGCAGCTCCTCGGGGACAGGCGGCTACACCTTC; CDR3: CASSSSGTGGYTF
size: .; V: TRBV7-3; J: TRBJ2-7; D: TRBD1; DNA: TGTGCCAGCAGCTTAAGGACAGGGAAAGGCGAGCAGTACTTC; CDR3: CASSLRTGKGEQYF
size: .; V: TRBV7-2; J: TRBJ2-3; D: TRBD2; DNA: TGTGCCAGCAGCCCCTTCGGCGGGGGGGCCGGGGATACGCAGTATTTT; CDR3: CASSPFGGGAGDTQYF
size: .; V: TRBV11-3; J: TRBJ2-1; D: .; DNA: TGTGCCAGCAGCTTTAGTGGTCGCCCTCACAATGAGCAGTTCTTC; CDR3: CASSFSGRPHNEQFF
size: .; V: TRBV5-4; J: TRBJ2-7; D: TRBD2; DNA: TGTGCCAGCAGCTATGGACTAGCGGATACCTACGAGCAGTACTTC; CDR3: CASSYGLADTYEQYF